What follows are 9 T cell receptor beta chains derived from one specimen sequenced in a study of T cells in Graves' hyperthyroidism and ophthalmopathy. Authors of the study amplified TCR beta CDR3 regions from RNA transcripts. HTBI primers drove first-round RT-PCR of the TCR CDR3. TCRdb re-called the multiplex PCR reads through MiXCR, storing one row per CDR3 protein. The profile covers approximately 400,000 distinct CDR3 sequences, with roughly 13% appearing a single time and around 30% taken by the ten largest. The sequenced sample consisted of blood. Source of these receptors: a man between 50 and 59 years old with Graves' ophthalmopathy.

The sample holds many counts of this clonotype. The chain is built from TRBV27 and TRBJ1-1; tentative D call: TRBD1 (6 bases). Per germline, CDR1 MNHEY and CDR2 SMNVEV (reference sequence). Trimming removed 5 bases at V and 5 bases at J, with 15 bases between. The CDR3 sequence is 14 residues long. The CDR3 sequence: CASSTSTRGTEAFF. The CDR3 nucleotides are TGTGCCAGCAGTACAAGTACCAGGGGTACTGAAGCTTTCTTT.

This clonotype is a singleton in its sample. Given a much more abundant clone one base away, this may be a read error. The chain carries TRBV7-3 and TRBJ2-1; 11 nucleotides align to TRBD1. In germline, CDR1 is SGHTA, CDR2 FQGTGA. The CDR3 sequence is 18 residues long. The CDR3 loop is CASSSRTGGIISYNERFF. In DNA form, the CDR3 reads TGTGCCAGCAGCTCACGGACAGGGGGCATTATATCCTACAATGAGCGGTTCTTC.

This clonotype was counted many times. The chain links TRBV20-1 to TRBJ2-1; the match to TRBD1 covers 10 bases. This CDR3 spans 17 amino acids. The junction had 11 bases not matched to a gene; V was cut back by 2 bases and J by 4 bases. Per the germline V gene, CDR1 is DFQATT and CDR2 is SNEGSKA (reference sequence). DNA for the CDR3: TGCAGTGCTAGACGGGACAGGGGCCGAGGCCGGTACAATGAGCAGTTCTTC. It codes for CSARRDRGRGRYNEQFF.

This clonotype was seen repeatedly, ten times or more. J is TRBJ2-3 and V is TRBV20-1; D is possibly TRBD2 (5 bases). CDR1 DFQATT and CDR2 SNEGSKA come from the germline V gene (reference sequence). The CDR3 sequence is 14 residues long. Trimming stripped 6 bases from V and 2 bases from J, with 15 bases between. The CDR3 protein is CSAKVPGNTDTQYF. The DNA for the CDR3 is TGCAGTGCCAAGGTCCCCGGGAACACAGATACGCAGTATTTT.

This clonotype showed up just a few times. This rearrangement joins TRBV25-1 to TRBJ1-2; tentative D call: TRBD1 (6 bases). Trimming cost V 3 bases and J 3 bases, with 20 bases left between them. The CDR3 has 17 amino acids. CDR1 MGHDK and CDR2 SYGVNS come from the germline V gene. In DNA, the CDR3 is TGTGCCAGCAGTGACCCGGGCAGGGGATTGAGTGACTATGGCTACACCTTC. This gives the protein CASSDPGRGLSDYGYTF.

The chain couples TRBV29-1 to TRBJ2-7; 12 bases agree with TRBD2. The CDR3 sequence is 15 residues long. CDR1 SQVTM and CDR2 ANQGSEA come from the germline V gene. Trimming took 3 bases from V and 1 from J; bases not matched to a gene: 4. CDR3 coding DNA: TGCAGCGTTGAGGCTAGCGGGAGGGCGTCCTACGAGCAGTACTTC. Protein sequence: CSVEASGRASYEQYF.

The chain carries TRBV5-1 and TRBJ1-1, with TRBD1 matching over 11 bases. The trim removed 0 bases at V and 1 base at J, leaving 2 bases unmatched. The CDR3 contains 16 residues. CDR1 SGHRS and CDR2 YFSETQ come from the germline V gene. The CDR3 DNA reads as TGCGCCAGCAGCTTGGGGACAGGGGGCCCGAACACTGAAGCTTTCTTT. Translation: CASSLGTGGPNTEAFF.

The sample holds many counts of this clonotype. This chain connects TRBV28 to TRBJ2-2; D is uncertain. Trimming pared 5 bases from V and 4 bases from J, leaving 11 bases between. CDR1 is MDHEN, CDR2 SYDVKM, per germline. The CDR3 sequence is 14 residues long. CDR3 DNA sequence: TGTGCCAGCAGTCAACCTCCGGGCACCGGGGAGCTGTTTTTT. As protein: CASSQPPGTGELFF.

The sample holds a few counts of this clonotype. The chain recombines TRBV20-1 with TRBJ2-7; TRBD1 agrees at 7 bases. Germline trimming cut 3 bases from V and 6 bases from J; bases unmatched to any gene: 14. The germline V gene has CDR1 DFQATT and CDR2 SNEGSKA (reference sequence). The CDR3 length is 15 residues. The CDR3 sequence: CSASARQGRSSEQYF. For the CDR3, the DNA is TGCAGTGCTAGTGCGCGACAGGGAAGATCGTCCGAGCAGTACTTC.